This entry describes one T cell receptor beta chain. Its antigen is currently unknown. The data originate from a study of Graves' ophthalmopathy and Graves' hyperthyroidism. Study outcomes and limitations: An 81.08% specificity and 85% to 90% sensitivity were achieved by a 13-signature model that separated ophthalmopathy from stable hyperthyroidism. Sensitivity reached roughly 70% and specificity approximately 72% when the model predicted ophthalmopathy progression.

A 10 ml volume of fresh peripheral blood provided the PBMCs. Germline V gene sequence: CDR1 GTSNPN, CDR2 SVGIG (reference sequence). Trimming took 5 bases from V and 6 from J, leaving 19 bases between them. The CDR3 length is 14 residues. The study amplified TCR beta CDR3 regions using RNA transcripts. First-round RT-PCR employed HTBI primers, with a second-round multiplex PCR after it. TCRdb called the multiplex PCR reads again in MiXCR, with one record for every CDR3 protein. Of about 400,000 distinct CDR3 sequences detected, around 20% appear once; the ten largest clones hold approximately 1.4%. The rearrangement links TRBV30 to TRBJ1-2, with a possible D match to TRBD1 (5 bases). The receptor was isolated from a woman younger than 30 with Graves' ophthalmopathy. Sequenced: peripheral blood. The chain's CDR3 is CAWSPGGGMNGYTF. In nucleotides, the CDR3 is TGTGCCTGGTCCCCCGGCGGGGGGATGAATGGCTACACCTTC.